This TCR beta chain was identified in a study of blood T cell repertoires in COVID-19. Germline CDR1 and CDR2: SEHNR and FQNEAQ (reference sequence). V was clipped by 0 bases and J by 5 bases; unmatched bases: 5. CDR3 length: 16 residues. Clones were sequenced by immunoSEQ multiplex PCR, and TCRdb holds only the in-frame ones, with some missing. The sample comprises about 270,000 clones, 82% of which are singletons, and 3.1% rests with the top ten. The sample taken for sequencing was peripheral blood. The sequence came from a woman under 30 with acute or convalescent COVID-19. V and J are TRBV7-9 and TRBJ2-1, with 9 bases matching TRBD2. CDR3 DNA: TGTGCCAGCAGCTTAGCGCTAGCGGGGCCCAACAATGAGCAGTTCTTC. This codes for CASSLALAGPNNEQFF.